The clone carrying this T cell receptor beta chain has just a few counts. The antigen is unknown. Isolated RNA was reverse transcribed in full, so expressed TCRB transcripts were sequenced. Profiled with immunoSEQ multiplex PCR; TCRdb holds only in-frame clones, not every one. The sample has 250,000 to 300,000 clones; around 24% are singletons. The CDR3 covers 16 residues. J was trimmed by 4 bases and V by 1 base; bases with no gene match: 8. CDR1 and CDR2 (germline): SQVTM, ANQGSEA. The sample originates from a study of beta chain features in type 1 diabetes. Study at large: Sorted cells examined across all samples numbered 100 million to 140 million. Notes on the study in general: Moderately but significantly shorter TCRB CDR3s were found in Type 1 diabetes patients in all four CD4+ subsets.

Populations isolated by sorting all had purity greater than 95%. Sequencing was performed on naive CD4+ T cells from blood. The V gene is TRBV29-1, the J gene TRBJ2-1; 9 bases align to TRBD2. The TCR comes from a woman younger than 45 with type 1 diabetes. The CDR3 DNA reads TGCAGCGTTGAAGGCGGGAGGGCCCAGGATTACAATGAGCAGTTCTTC. Translation: CSVEGGRAQDYNEQFF.